This is a list of T cell receptor beta chains from one sample in a study of identical twins. TCRdb passed the 5' RACE reads through MiXCR, listing each CDR3 protein once. The sample records 1.5 million to 2 million distinct CDR3 sequences, about 31% being singletons. The sequenced material came from cord blood. The receptors shown here come from a newborn girl in good health. Each CDR3 is given with its conserved first and last residue. D genes are given only for firm matches. Expanded clones are given a class, and other clones once, few, many or no size at all.

cdr3_nt: TGTGCCAGCAGTCCGGACATCTCAGCCTACGAGCAGTACTTC; cdr3_aa: CASSPDISAYEQYF; d_call: .; v_call: TRBV28; j_call: TRBJ2-7; clone_size: many
cdr3_nt: TGTGCCACCAGCAGAGATCGTAAAAGGGAGGGCGGCTACACCTTC; cdr3_aa: CATSRDRKREGGYTF; d_call: .; v_call: TRBV15; j_call: TRBJ1-2; clone_size: few
cdr3_nt: TGTGCCACCGGGGAGGAACCCTACGAGCAGTACTTC; cdr3_aa: CATGEEPYEQYF; d_call: .; v_call: TRBV28; j_call: TRBJ2-7; clone_size: few
cdr3_nt: TGTGCCAGCAGCCCTCACTTAACAGGGGGCACTGAAGCTTTCTTT; cdr3_aa: CASSPHLTGGTEAFF; d_call: TRBD1; v_call: TRBV7-2; j_call: TRBJ1-1; clone_size: .
cdr3_nt: TGTGCCAGCGGCGAGGGCAGGGTACGTGAAAAACTGTTTTTT; cdr3_aa: CASGEGRVREKLFF; d_call: .; v_call: TRBV25-1; j_call: TRBJ1-4; clone_size: .
cdr3_nt: TGTGCCAGCAGCCAGGCTAGCCTCAGGGGTGAGCAGTTCTTC; cdr3_aa: CASSQASLRGEQFF; d_call: .; v_call: TRBV3-1; j_call: TRBJ2-1; clone_size: few
cdr3_nt: TGTGCCAGCAGCTCCAGCGGGGGGGTTAACAATGAGCAGTTCTTC; cdr3_aa: CASSSSGGVNNEQFF; d_call: TRBD2; v_call: TRBV7-2; j_call: TRBJ2-1; clone_size: .
cdr3_nt: TGTGCCAGCAGTTTGGGACAGGGGCGGTCAAAACTGTTTTTT; cdr3_aa: CASSLGQGRSKLFF; d_call: TRBD1; v_call: TRBV6-5; j_call: TRBJ1-4; clone_size: .
cdr3_nt: TGTGCCAGCTCACCTCGAAATCACATTCAGTATACCTACGAGCAGTACTTC; cdr3_aa: CASSPRNHIQYTYEQYF; d_call: .; v_call: TRBV18; j_call: TRBJ2-7; clone_size: .
cdr3_nt: TGCAGTGGACAGCGGATGGGCTCTGGGGCCAACGTCCTGACTTTC; cdr3_aa: CSGQRMGSGANVLTF; d_call: .; v_call: TRBV20-1; j_call: TRBJ2-6; clone_size: few
cdr3_nt: TGCAGTGCTGCCCAAGGAGAGACCCAGTACTTC; cdr3_aa: CSAAQGETQYF; d_call: .; v_call: TRBV20-1; j_call: TRBJ2-5; clone_size: .
cdr3_nt: TGCGCCAGCAGCCTGAGTCCGGGACAGACGAGCTATGGCTACACCTTC; cdr3_aa: CASSLSPGQTSYGYTF; d_call: TRBD1; v_call: TRBV4-1; j_call: TRBJ1-2; clone_size: few
cdr3_nt: TGCGCCAGCAGTGAAGGACTCTCAAAAAACAATGAGCAGTTCTTC; cdr3_aa: CASSEGLSKNNEQFF; d_call: .; v_call: TRBV10-1; j_call: TRBJ2-1; clone_size: .
cdr3_nt: TGTGCCAGCAGTTACTCGACTGCGGCAGGGGGTGCTGGAAACACCATATATTTT; cdr3_aa: CASSYSTAAGGAGNTIYF; d_call: TRBD1; v_call: TRBV6-5; j_call: TRBJ1-3; clone_size: .
cdr3_nt: TGTGCCAGCAGCCAAGGAGACGGGGGATCCCAGTACTTC; cdr3_aa: CASSQGDGGSQYF; d_call: .; v_call: TRBV4-2; j_call: TRBJ2-5; clone_size: .
cdr3_nt: TGCAGTGCTAGATCGCAGCTAGCGGGAGTTCAGTTCTTC; cdr3_aa: CSARSQLAGVQFF; d_call: TRBD2; v_call: TRBV20-1; j_call: TRBJ2-1; clone_size: .
cdr3_nt: TGTGCCAGCAGCTTAGCGCGAGGACAGAGACCCCTCAACTATGGCTACACCTTC; cdr3_aa: CASSLARGQRPLNYGYTF; d_call: .; v_call: TRBV7-9; j_call: TRBJ1-2; clone_size: .
cdr3_nt: TGCAGTGCTAGAACTCGGCTAGCGGGGGGTTCCTACGAGCAGTACTTC; cdr3_aa: CSARTRLAGGSYEQYF; d_call: TRBD2; v_call: TRBV20-1; j_call: TRBJ2-7; clone_size: .
cdr3_nt: TGTGCCAGCAGCCAAGTGCTAGCGGGGGAGAACACCGGGGAGCTGTTTTTT; cdr3_aa: CASSQVLAGENTGELFF; d_call: TRBD2; v_call: TRBV4-2; j_call: TRBJ2-2; clone_size: .
cdr3_nt: TGCGCCAGCAGCGTATTATTCCAACTAGCGGGCTTCACAGATACGCAGTATTTT; cdr3_aa: CASSVLFQLAGFTDTQYF; d_call: TRBD2; v_call: TRBV5-1; j_call: TRBJ2-3; clone_size: few
cdr3_nt: TGTGCCAGCAGGTCCGACAGGGAAATACCAGATACGCAGTATTTT; cdr3_aa: CASRSDREIPDTQYF; d_call: TRBD1; v_call: TRBV6-1; j_call: TRBJ2-3; clone_size: .
cdr3_nt: TGTGCCATCAGTGAGGGACAACTTAATGAAAAACTGTTTTTT; cdr3_aa: CAISEGQLNEKLFF; d_call: .; v_call: TRBV10-3; j_call: TRBJ1-4; clone_size: few
cdr3_nt: TGTGCCAGCAGTGACCCCGTTATCGCAGGACGTAATCAGCCCCAGCATTTT; cdr3_aa: CASSDPVIAGRNQPQHF; d_call: .; v_call: TRBV2; j_call: TRBJ1-5; clone_size: .
cdr3_nt: TGCGCCAGCAGCACGGGACAGGCCCCCCAAGAGACCCAGTACTTC; cdr3_aa: CASSTGQAPQETQYF; d_call: TRBD1; v_call: TRBV5-1; j_call: TRBJ2-5; clone_size: few
cdr3_nt: TGTGCCAGTAGTATATTCGGAGAGGCTTTCTTT; cdr3_aa: CASSIFGEAFF; d_call: .; v_call: TRBV19; j_call: TRBJ1-1; clone_size: few
cdr3_nt: TGCAGTGCTAGAAGCAGGGGCGGGACTGAAGCTTTCTTT; cdr3_aa: CSARSRGGTEAFF; d_call: .; v_call: TRBV20-1; j_call: TRBJ1-1; clone_size: .